This T cell receptor beta chain is drawn from a study of T cell changes during pregnancy in multiple sclerosis. Profiled with immunoSEQ multiplex PCR; TCRdb holds only in-frame clones, not every one. The sample yields about 53,000 clones, 90% seen once. Specimen: CD8+ T cells from peripheral blood mononuclear cells, collected before pregnancy. The TCR comes from a female donor with multiple sclerosis, enrolled in a pregnancy study.

The CDR3, as DNA: TGTGCCAGCAAGGCGGAGGCTAACTATGGCTACACCTTC. Protein product: CASKAEANYGYTF. The chain links TRBV2 to TRBJ1-2; D is ambiguous. V was shortened by 7 bases and J by 0 bases, with 9 bases between the two germline ends. This CDR3 contains 13 residues. The germline V gene has CDR1 SNHLY and CDR2 FYNNEI.